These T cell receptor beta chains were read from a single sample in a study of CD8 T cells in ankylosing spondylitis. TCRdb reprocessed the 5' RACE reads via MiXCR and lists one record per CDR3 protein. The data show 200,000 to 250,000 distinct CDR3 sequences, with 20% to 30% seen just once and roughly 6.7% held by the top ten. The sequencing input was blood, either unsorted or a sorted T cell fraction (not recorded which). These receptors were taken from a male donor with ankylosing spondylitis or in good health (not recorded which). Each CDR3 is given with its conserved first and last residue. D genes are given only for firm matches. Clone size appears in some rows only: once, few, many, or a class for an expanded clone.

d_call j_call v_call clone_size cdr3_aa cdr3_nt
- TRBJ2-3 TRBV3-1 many CASGQTITTDTQYF TGTGCCAGCGGCCAGACTATCACCACAGATACGCAGTATTTT
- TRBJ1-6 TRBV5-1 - CASSLRDILNSPLHF TGCGCCAGCAGCCTTAGGGACATACTTAATTCACCCCTCCACTTT
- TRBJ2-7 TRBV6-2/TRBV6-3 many CASSGGTYEQYF TGTGCCAGCAGCGGTGGCACATACGAGCAGTACTTC
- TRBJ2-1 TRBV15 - CATSRESGYNEQFF TGTGCCACCAGCAGAGAATCGGGCTACAATGAGCAGTTCTTC
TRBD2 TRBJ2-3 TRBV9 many CASSVTAGVSVDTQYF TGTGCCAGCAGCGTAACCGCGGGAGTATCAGTAGATACGCAGTATTTT
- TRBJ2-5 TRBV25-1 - CASSESQAGTAQYF TGTGCCAGCAGTGAATCCCAGGCGGGGACGGCCCAGTACTTC
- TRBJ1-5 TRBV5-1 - CASSSAGNQPQHF TGCGCCAGCAGCAGTGCAGGGAATCAGCCCCAGCATTTT
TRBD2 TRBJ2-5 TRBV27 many CASSLRGGETQYF TGTGCCAGCAGTTTACGGGGGGGCGAGACCCAGTACTTC
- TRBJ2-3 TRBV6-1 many CASKGQGLLTGDTQYF TGTGCCAGCAAGGGGCAGGGGCTCCTAACCGGAGATACGCAGTATTTT
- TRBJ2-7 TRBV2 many CASSETAFSSYEQYF TGTGCCAGCAGTGAGACAGCCTTTAGCTCCTACGAGCAGTACTTC
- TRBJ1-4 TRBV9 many CASSVHVGPLFF TGTGCCAGCAGCGTACATGTGGGACCACTGTTTTTT
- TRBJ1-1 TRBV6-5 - CASSYSAENTEAFF TGTGCCAGCAGTTACTCGGCGGAGAACACTGAAGCTTTCTTT
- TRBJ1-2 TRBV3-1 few CASSTQNYGYTF TGTGCCAGCAGCACCCAAAACTATGGCTACACCTTC
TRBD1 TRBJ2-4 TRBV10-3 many CATGQGASGENIQYF TGTGCCACCGGACAGGGGGCTTCTGGAGAAAACATTCAGTACTTC
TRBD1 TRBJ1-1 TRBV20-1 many CSASPGGRLEDTEAFF TGCAGTGCTAGTCCAGGGGGGAGGTTGGAAGACACTGAAGCTTTCTTT
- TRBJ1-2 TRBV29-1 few CSVEANYGYTF TGCAGCGTTGAGGCTAACTATGGCTACACCTTC
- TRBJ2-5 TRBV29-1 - CSAGRVYQETQYF TGCAGCGCCGGCAGAGTTTACCAAGAGACCCAGTACTTC
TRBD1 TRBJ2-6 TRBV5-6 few CASLLDRGSGANVLTF TGTGCCAGCCTGCTAGACAGGGGCTCTGGGGCCAACGTCCTGACTTTC
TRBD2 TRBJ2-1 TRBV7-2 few CASSLAGSGYNEQFF TGTGCCAGCAGCTTAGCGGGTAGCGGGTACAATGAGCAGTTCTTC
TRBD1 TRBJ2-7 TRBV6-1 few CASKMGQLGYEQYF TGTGCCAGCAAAATGGGACAGTTAGGCTACGAGCAGTACTTC
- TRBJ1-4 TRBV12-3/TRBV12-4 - CASSQGGSEKLFF TGTGCCAGCAGTCAGGGAGGGAGTGAAAAACTGTTTTTT
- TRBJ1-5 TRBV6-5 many CASSYSTRGQPQHF TGTGCCAGCAGTTACTCGACTAGGGGCCAGCCCCAGCATTTT
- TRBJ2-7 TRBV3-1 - CASSLTGGASNYEQYF TGTGCCAGCAGCTTGACTGGGGGGGCGTCGAACTACGAGCAGTACTTC
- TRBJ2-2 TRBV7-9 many CASSLASGNTGELFF TGTGCCAGCAGCTTAGCCAGCGGAAACACCGGGGAGCTGTTTTTT
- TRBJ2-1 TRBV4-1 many CASSQDGGRSRGNEQFF TGCGCCAGCAGCCAAGATGGGGGGAGGTCTCGGGGGAATGAGCAGTTCTTC
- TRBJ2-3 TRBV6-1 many CASRTGPYGANTDTQYF TGTGCCAGCAGGACAGGACCCTACGGGGCTAACACAGATACGCAGTATTTT
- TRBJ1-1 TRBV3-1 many CASSQDMVADTEAFF TGTGCCAGCAGCCAAGATATGGTGGCGGACACTGAAGCTTTCTTT
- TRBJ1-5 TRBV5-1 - CASSWVLGRDNQPQHF TGCGCCAGCAGCTGGGTTCTGGGCAGGGACAATCAGCCCCAGCATTTT
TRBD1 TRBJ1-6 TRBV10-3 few CAIKAQGASPLHF TGTGCCATCAAGGCACAGGGGGCTTCACCCCTCCACTTT
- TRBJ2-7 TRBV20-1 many CSARDAAWEQYF TGCAGTGCTAGAGACGCAGCGTGGGAGCAGTACTTC
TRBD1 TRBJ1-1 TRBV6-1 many CASRTDRGIRTEAFF TGTGCCAGCAGAACAGACAGGGGAATTAGGACTGAAGCTTTCTTT
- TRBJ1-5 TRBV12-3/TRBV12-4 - CASSFFWDQPQHF TGTGCCAGCAGTTTCTTCTGGGATCAGCCCCAGCATTTT
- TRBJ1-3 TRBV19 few CASRDRTDTIYF TGTGCCAGCCGGGACCGCACGGACACCATATATTTT
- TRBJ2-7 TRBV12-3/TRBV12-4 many CASSPRDSYEQYF TGTGCCAGCAGTCCGCGGGACAGCTACGAGCAGTACTTC
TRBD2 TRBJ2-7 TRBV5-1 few CARVRQRDDYEQYF TGCGCCCGAGTTCGCCAGCGGGACGACTACGAGCAGTACTTC
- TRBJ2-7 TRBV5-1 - CASSLSLGHEQYF TGCGCCAGCAGCTTGTCACTAGGGCATGAGCAGTACTTC
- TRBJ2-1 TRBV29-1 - CSVEPQSSYNEQFF TGCAGCGTTGAACCCCAAAGCTCCTACAATGAGCAGTTCTTC
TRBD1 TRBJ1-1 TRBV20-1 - CSVSGGQGLSNTEAFF TGCAGCGTGAGTGGGGGACAGGGGTTATCGAACACTGAAGCTTTCTTT
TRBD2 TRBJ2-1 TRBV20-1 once CSASSGTSGRRWGNEQFF TGCAGTGCTAGCTCCGGGACTAGCGGGAGACGGTGGGGCAATGAGCAGTTCTTC
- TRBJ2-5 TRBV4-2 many CASSQATSGGETQYF TGTGCCAGCAGCCAGGCGACTAGTGGTGGGGAGACCCAGTACTTC
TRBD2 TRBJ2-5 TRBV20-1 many CSAIGTSGRSQETQYF TGCAGTGCTATTGGGACTAGCGGGAGATCCCAGGAGACCCAGTACTTC
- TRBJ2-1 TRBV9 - CASSVDGLVNEQFF TGTGCCAGCAGCGTAGATGGTCTAGTCAATGAGCAGTTCTTC
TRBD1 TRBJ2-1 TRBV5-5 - CASSRRTGDSYEQFF TGTGCCAGCAGCAGGCGGACAGGGGATTCCTATGAGCAGTTCTTC
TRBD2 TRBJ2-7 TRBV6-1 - CASRGTSGSYEQYF TGTGCCAGCAGAGGGACTAGCGGATCCTACGAGCAGTACTTC
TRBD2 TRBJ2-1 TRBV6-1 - CASSEVLAVYNEQFF TGTGCCAGCAGTGAGGTACTAGCGGTTTACAATGAGCAGTTCTTC
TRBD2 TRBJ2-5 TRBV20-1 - CSARRGASGSETQYF TGCAGTGCTAGGAGGGGGGCTAGCGGGAGTGAGACCCAGTACTTC